The clone carrying this TCR beta chain was counted a few times. The data were taken from a study of T cells after yellow fever vaccination. Notes on the study in general: Weaker, the secondary response peaked sooner, at day 5 versus 15. Just a small share of clonotypes turned up in the CD4 compartment as well as the CD8 compartment. The booster saw the reappearance of most primary-vaccination clones (approximately 96% CD4, 80% to 90% CD8).

The authors made TCR cDNA by 5'RACE template switching, adding a universal primer site and UMIs. MiXCR, applied by TCRdb to the 5' RACE reads, yields one record per CDR3 protein. There are about 94,000 distinct CDR3 sequences in the sample; approximately 9% occur only once, and roughly 15% lies in the top ten. Sequences were derived from CD8+ T cells not binding an NS4B(214-222) dextramer, sorted from PBMCs, sampled more than 14 days after the first yellow fever vaccination. This TCR was sampled from a man younger than 35 who received the YFV17D yellow fever vaccine.

DNA for the CDR3: TGCAGTGCTAGAGATTATGAACTAGCGGGGGCCCCGTCTGAGCAGTTCTTC. This codes for CSARDYELAGAPSEQFF. The chain links TRBV20-1 to TRBJ2-1; the match to TRBD2 covers 11 bases. J lost 9 bases, V lost 0 bases, and 13 bases had no gene match. The CDR3 is made up of 17 amino acids. Germline lookup yields CDR1 DFQATT and CDR2 SNEGSKA (reference sequence).